This TCR beta chain was sequenced in a study of beta chain features in type 1 diabetes. About the research overall: Healthy donors and patients had similar age, gender and cell yields.

Investigators reverse transcribed all isolated RNA, so they sequenced expressed TCRB transcripts. Sequencing used immunoSEQ multiplex PCR; TCRdb keeps in-frame clones, though not all of them. The sample gives a few hundred thousand clones, about 10% of which show up once; approximately 0.6% is in the top ten. By way of CD45RO/CCR7/CD25/CD127/CD95/CD27, the CD4+ regulatory, stem cell-like memory, central memory and naive cells were sorted. Sorted populations were all over 95% pure. Only a few counts were recorded for this clone. Its antigen is currently unknown. The CDR3 consists of 15 residues. With 0 bases removed from V and 4 bases from J, the gap between germline ends came to 10 bases. In germline, CDR1 is LGHNA, CDR2 YSLEER. Overall study results and limits: Moderate but significant shortening of TCRB CDR3s was recorded in all four CD4+ subsets from Type 1 diabetes patients. In comparison with healthy donors, patients had naive, central memory and Treg TCRB repertoires that appeared more similar.

The clonotype comes from a man younger than 40 with type 1 diabetes. Sequenced input: central memory CD4+ T cells from blood. This chain joins TRBV4-3 and TRBJ2-1, with a tentative D call TRBD2 (6 bases). The CDR3, as DNA: TGCGCCAGCAGCCAAGAGCCCGGGGGATACAATGAGCAGTTCTTC. Its protein is CASSQEPGGYNEQFF.